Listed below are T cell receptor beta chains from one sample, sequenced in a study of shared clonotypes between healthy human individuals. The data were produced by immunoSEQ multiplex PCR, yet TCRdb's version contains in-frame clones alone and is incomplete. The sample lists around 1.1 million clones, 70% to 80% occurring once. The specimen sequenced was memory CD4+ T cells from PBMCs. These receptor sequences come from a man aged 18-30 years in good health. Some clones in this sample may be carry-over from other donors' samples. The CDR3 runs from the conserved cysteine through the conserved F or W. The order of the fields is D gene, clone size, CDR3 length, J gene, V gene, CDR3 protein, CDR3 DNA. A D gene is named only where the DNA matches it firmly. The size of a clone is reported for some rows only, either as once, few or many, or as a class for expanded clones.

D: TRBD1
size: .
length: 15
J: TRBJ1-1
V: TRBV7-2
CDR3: CASSPPQTGIAEAFF
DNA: TGTGCCAGCAGTCCCCCCCAGACAGGGATTGCTGAAGCTTTCTTT

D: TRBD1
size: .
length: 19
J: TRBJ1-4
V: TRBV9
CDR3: CASSVNQNEQGAVREKLFF
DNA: TGTGCCAGCAGCGTAAACCAAAACGAACAGGGGGCGGTTCGAGAAAAACTGTTTTTT

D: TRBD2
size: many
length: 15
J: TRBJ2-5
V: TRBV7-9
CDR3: CASSVNSGRGETQYF
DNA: TGTGCCAGCAGCGTGAATAGCGGGAGAGGGGAGACCCAGTACTTC

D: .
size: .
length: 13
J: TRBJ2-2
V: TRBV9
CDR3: CASSVDGAGELFF
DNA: TGTGCCAGCAGCGTTGATGGGGCCGGGGAGCTGTTTTTT

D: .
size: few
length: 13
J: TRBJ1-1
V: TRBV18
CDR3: CASSPDINTEAFF
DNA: TGTGCCAGCTCACCAGACATCAACACTGAAGCTTTCTTT

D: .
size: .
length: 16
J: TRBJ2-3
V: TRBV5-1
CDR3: CASSLALATSTDTQYF
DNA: TGCGCCAGCAGCTTGGCCCTAGCGACTAGCACAGATACGCAGTATTTT

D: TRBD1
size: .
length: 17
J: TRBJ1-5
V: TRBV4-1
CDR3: CASSPRDRGDSNQPQHF
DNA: TGCGCCAGCAGCCCCCGGGACAGGGGGGATAGCAATCAGCCCCAGCATTTT

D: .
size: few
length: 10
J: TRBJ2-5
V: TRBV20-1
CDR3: CSAAEETQYF
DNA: TGCAGTGCTGCCGAAGAGACCCAGTACTTC

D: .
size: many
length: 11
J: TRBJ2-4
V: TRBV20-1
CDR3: CSAGTRNIQYF
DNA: TGCAGTGCTGGTACACGAAACATTCAGTACTTC

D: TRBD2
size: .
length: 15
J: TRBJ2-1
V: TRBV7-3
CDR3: CASGIAGARSNEQFF
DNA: TGTGCCAGCGGGATAGCGGGAGCAAGAAGCAATGAGCAGTTCTTC

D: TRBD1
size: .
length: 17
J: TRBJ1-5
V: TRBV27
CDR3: CASSQTLRQGYNQPQHF
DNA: TGTGCCAGCAGCCAAACCTTAAGACAGGGCTATAATCAGCCCCAGCATTTT

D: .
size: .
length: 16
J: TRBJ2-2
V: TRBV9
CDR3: CASSERGHSGTGELFF
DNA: TGTGCCAGCAGCGAGAGGGGCCATTCGGGCACCGGGGAGCTGTTTTTT

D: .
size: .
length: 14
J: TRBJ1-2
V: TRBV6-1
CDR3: CASSEAMWGGGYTF
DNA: TGTGCCAGCAGTGAAGCAATGTGGGGGGGTGGCTACACCTTC

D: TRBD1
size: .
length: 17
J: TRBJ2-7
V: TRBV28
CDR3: CASSPSPGQGSSYEQYF
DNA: TGTGCCAGCAGCCCTAGTCCGGGACAGGGGAGCTCCTACGAGCAGTACTTC

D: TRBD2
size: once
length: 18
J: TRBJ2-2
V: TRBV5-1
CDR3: CASSTSLLAGATTGELFF
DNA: TGCGCCAGCAGCACCAGTCTACTAGCGGGAGCGACCACCGGGGAGCTGTTTTTT

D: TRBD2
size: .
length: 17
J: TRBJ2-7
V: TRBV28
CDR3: CASSSAGLTSGGYEQYF
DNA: TGTGCCAGCAGTTCTGCAGGGTTAACTAGCGGGGGCTACGAGCAGTACTTC

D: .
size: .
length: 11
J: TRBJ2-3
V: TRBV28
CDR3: CASSLPPTQYF
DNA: TGTGCCAGCAGTCTTCCCCCGACGCAGTATTTT

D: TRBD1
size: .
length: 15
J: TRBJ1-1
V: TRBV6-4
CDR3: CASRPTHRGVTEAFF
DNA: TGTGCCAGCAGGCCTACCCACAGGGGTGTCACTGAAGCTTTCTTT

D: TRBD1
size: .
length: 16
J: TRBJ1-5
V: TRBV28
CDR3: CASRPEDRDSNQPQHF
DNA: TGTGCCAGCAGACCTGAGGACAGGGATAGTAATCAGCCCCAGCATTTT

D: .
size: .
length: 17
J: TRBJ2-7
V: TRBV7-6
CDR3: CASSSRRIRDNSYEQYF
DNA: TGTGCCAGCAGCTCGAGACGCATCCGGGACAACTCCTACGAGCAGTACTTC

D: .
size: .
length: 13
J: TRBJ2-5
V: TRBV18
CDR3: CASSSRSQETQYF
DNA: TGTGCCAGCTCATCCCGATCCCAAGAGACCCAGTACTTC

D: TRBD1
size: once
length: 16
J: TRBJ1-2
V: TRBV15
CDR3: CATSRDNTAGGYGYTF
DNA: TGTGCCACCAGCAGAGATAATACGGCAGGGGGCTATGGCTACACCTTC

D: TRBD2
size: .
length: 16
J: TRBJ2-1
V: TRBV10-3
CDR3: CAISARTSGGHDEQFF
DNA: TGTGCCATCAGTGCCAGGACTAGCGGAGGGCATGATGAGCAGTTCTTC

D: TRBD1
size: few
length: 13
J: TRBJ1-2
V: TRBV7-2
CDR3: CASSPDREDGYTF
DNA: TGTGCCAGCAGCCCGGACAGGGAGGATGGCTACACCTTC

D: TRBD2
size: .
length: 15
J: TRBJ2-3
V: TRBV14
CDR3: CASSQEGTSRDTQYF
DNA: TGTGCCAGCAGCCAAGAAGGGACTAGTAGAGATACGCAGTATTTT

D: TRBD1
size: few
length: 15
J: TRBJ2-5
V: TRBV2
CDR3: CASREDRDRVPTQYF
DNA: TGTGCCAGCAGAGAGGACCGGGACAGGGTTCCTACCCAGTACTTC

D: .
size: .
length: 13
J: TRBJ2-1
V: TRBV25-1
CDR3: CASSNENRNEQFF
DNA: TGTGCCAGCAGTAACGAAAACCGGAATGAGCAGTTCTTC

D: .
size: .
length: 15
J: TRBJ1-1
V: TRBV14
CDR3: CASSQDLSGYNEAFF
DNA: TGTGCCAGCAGCCAAGATCTTTCAGGGTATAATGAAGCTTTCTTT

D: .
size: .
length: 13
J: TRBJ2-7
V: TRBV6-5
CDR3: CASSYSASYEQYF
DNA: TGTGCCAGCAGTTACTCAGCGTCCTACGAGCAGTACTTC

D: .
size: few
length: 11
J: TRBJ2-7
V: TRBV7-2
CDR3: CASSLAHEQYF
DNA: TGTGCCAGCAGCTTAGCCCACGAGCAGTACTTC

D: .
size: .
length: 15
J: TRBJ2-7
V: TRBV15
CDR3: CATSRDRSRPHEQYF
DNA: TGTGCCACCAGCAGAGATCGGAGCAGACCCCACGAGCAGTACTTC

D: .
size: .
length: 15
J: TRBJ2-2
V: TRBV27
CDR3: CASSLGGRGTGELFF
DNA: TGTGCCAGCAGTTTAGGGGGACGGGGAACCGGGGAGCTGTTTTTT

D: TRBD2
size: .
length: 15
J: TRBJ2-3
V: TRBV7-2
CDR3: CASSLVWGGPDTQYF
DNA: TGTGCCAGCAGCTTAGTCTGGGGGGGACCAGATACGCAGTATTTT

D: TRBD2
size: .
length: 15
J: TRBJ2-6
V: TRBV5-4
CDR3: CASSFAGAGANVLTF
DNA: TGTGCCAGCAGCTTTGCGGGGGCTGGGGCCAACGTCCTGACTTTC

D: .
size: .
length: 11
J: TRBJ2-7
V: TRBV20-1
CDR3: CSGGNFYEQYF
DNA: TGCAGTGGGGGCAACTTTTACGAGCAGTACTTC

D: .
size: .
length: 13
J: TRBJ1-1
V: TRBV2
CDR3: CASTGQPNTEAFF
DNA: TGTGCCAGCACAGGACAGCCGAACACTGAAGCTTTCTTT

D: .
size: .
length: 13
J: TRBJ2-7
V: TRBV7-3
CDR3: CASSLSAGHEQYF
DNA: TGTGCCAGCAGCTTAAGCGCAGGGCACGAGCAGTACTTC

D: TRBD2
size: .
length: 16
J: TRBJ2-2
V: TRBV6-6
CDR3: CASSYDSSGSVGELFF
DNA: TGTGCCAGCAGTTACGATTCTAGCGGGAGTGTCGGGGAGCTGTTTTTT

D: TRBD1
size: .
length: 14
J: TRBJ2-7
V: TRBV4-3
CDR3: CASSRTGTGAEQYF
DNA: TGCGCCAGCAGCCGTACCGGGACAGGGGCCGAGCAGTACTTC

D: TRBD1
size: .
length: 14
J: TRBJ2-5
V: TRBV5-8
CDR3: CASSRGTGKETQYF
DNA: TGTGCCAGCAGCCGAGGGACAGGAAAAGAGACCCAGTACTTC

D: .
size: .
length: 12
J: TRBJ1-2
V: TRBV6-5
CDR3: CASSSGNYGYTF
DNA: TGTGCCAGCAGTAGCGGGAATTATGGCTACACCTTC

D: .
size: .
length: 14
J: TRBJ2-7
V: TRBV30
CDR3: CAWSVLGNPYEQYF
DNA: TGTGCCTGGAGTGTACTAGGGAACCCCTACGAGCAGTACTTC

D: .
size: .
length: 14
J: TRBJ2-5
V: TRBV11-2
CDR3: CASSFQGIGETQYF
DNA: TGTGCCAGCAGCTTCCAGGGAATCGGAGAGACCCAGTACTTC

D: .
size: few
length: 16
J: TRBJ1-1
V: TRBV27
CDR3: CASSLTLTSGDTEAFF
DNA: TGTGCCAGCAGTCTAACCCTCACATCGGGGGACACTGAAGCTTTCTTT